This T cell receptor (beta chain) emerged from a study of blood T cell repertoires in COVID-19 (dated by TCRdb to about 2020). Regarding the research as a whole: Collaborator samples came from the United States, Italy and Spain and covered acute and convalescent phases of COVID-19. The prospective study material was composed of cDNA or gDNA derived from T cells, B-cell-depleted T cells, or PBMCs. Subjects who had been exposed to COVID-19, were actively infected with it, or had recovered from it provided the deeply sampled blood TCRbeta repertoires that made up the dataset. A freely available public database, intended as a resource for researchers studying the immune response to SARS-CoV-2, is where the repertoires were released. The samples were drawn from two sources: the first 160 participants of the ongoing ImmuneRACE study, and approximately 1,300 subjects contributed by 6 global collaborators. Nearly every sample came with metadata listing a de-identified subject ID, COVID-19 status, age in years and sex. Where available, HLA class I and class II types were obtained from metadata supplied by the sample provider rather than from assay-based typing.

On the study overall, not on this receptor specifically: How much clinical and demographic metadata was included differed by source and by participant, and the metadata was provided uncurated.

The CDR3 contains 14 residues, cysteine and phenylalanine counted. Only the CDR3 region is kept as DNA, spanning 42 bases read in frame from base 1. The germline V gene sets CDR1 to SGHTA and CDR2 to FQGNSA. At the junction V is shortened by 3 bases and J by 1 base, with 10 bases in between. Another Seattle source contributed samples from volunteer blood donors who had recovered from COVID-19. Each collaborating institution followed its own protocols to collect whole blood in K2EDTA tubes. For TCRbeta analysis, collaborator samples were shipped as frozen whole blood, as isolated PBMCs, or as DNA extracted from either sample type. The immunoSEQ Assay, a bias-controlled multiplex PCR, was used to amplify TCRbeta CDR3 regions from genomic DNA. The study's processing was this. Nucleated cell counts per sample were estimated from amplification of reference gene primers within the assay. Sequence reads were collapsed and filtered to measure the absolute abundance of every unique TCRbeta CDR3 rearrangement. For each sample, productive Simpson clonality was calculated as the square root of Simpson's diversity index across productive rearrangements. Sourced from immuneACCESS, this table was stored by TCRdb with only in-frame sequences that have V and J called. A share of the clones is absent; for the studies checked, an unresolved V gene accounts for under half, and the remainder has no known explanation. The V and J calls and the clone size are those of that table, but D and trimming were determined from the DNA. Counted in this sample were 250,000 or so clones; over 80% of them appeared once. The ten largest clones add up to approximately 2% of the sample.

Concerning this clone: What this receptor recognizes is not known. No base-level quality is on record; no much larger clone is a single base apart.

Source material: peripheral blood. The receptor chain draws on TRBV7-2 and TRBJ2-7; the D gene is perhaps TRBD2, on 5 matching bases. The clonotype comes from a man in his thirties or forties who had recovered from COVID-19. The nucleotide sequence is TGTGCCAGCAGCTTGAGTCCGGGATCCTACGAGCAGTACTTC. Its translation reads: CASSLSPGSYEQYF. Where the CDR3 stops, the reference TRBV7-2 and TRBJ2-7 genes take over; the full variable domain is GAGVSQSPSNKVTEKGKDVELRCDPISGHTALYWYRQSLGQGLEFLIYFQGNSAPDKSGLPSDRFSAERTGGSVSTLTIQRTQQEDSAVYLCASSLSPGSYEQYFGPGTRLTVT.